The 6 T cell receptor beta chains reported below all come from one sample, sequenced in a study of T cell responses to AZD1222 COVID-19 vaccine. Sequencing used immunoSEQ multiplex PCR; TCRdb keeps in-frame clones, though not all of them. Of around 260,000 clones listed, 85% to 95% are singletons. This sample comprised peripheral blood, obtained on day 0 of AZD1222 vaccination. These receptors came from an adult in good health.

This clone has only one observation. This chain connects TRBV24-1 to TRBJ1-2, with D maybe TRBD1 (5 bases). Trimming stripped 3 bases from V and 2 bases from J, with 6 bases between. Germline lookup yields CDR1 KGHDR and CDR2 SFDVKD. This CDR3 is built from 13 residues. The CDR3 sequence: CATSDGANYGYTF. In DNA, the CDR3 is TGTGCCACCAGTGATGGGGCCAACTATGGCTACACCTTC.

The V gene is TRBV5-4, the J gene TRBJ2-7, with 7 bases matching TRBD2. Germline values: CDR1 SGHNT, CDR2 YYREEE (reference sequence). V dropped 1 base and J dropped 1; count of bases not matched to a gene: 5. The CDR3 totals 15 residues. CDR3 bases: TGTGCCAGCAGCTTGACTGGGGGAGGGTCCTACGAGCAGTACTTC. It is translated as CASSLTGGGSYEQYF.

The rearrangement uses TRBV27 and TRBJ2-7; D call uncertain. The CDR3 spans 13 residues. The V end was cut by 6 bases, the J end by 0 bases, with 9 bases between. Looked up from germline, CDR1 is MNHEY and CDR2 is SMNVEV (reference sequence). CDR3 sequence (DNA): TGTGCCAGCAGCCTATCGGTCTCCTACGAGCAGTACTTC. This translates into CASSLSVSYEQYF.

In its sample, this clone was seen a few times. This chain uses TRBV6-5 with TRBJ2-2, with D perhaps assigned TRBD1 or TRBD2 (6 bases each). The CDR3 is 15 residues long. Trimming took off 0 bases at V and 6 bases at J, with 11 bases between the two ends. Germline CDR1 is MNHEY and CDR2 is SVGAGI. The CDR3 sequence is CASSYSRGEAGELFF. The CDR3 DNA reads TGTGCCAGCAGTTACTCGAGGGGGGAAGCCGGGGAGCTGTTTTTT.

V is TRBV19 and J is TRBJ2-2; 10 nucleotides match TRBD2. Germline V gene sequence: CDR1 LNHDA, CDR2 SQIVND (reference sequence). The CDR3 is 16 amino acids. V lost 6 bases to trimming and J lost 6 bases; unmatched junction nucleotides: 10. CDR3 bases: TGTGCCAGTAGCATTCGCGGGACTAGCGATCCCGGGGAGCTGTTTTTT. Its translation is CASSIRGTSDPGELFF.

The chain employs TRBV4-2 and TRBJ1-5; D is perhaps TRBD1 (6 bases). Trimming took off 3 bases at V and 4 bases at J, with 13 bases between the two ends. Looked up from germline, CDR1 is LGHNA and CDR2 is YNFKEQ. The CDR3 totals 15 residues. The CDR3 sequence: CASSQTYRVNQPQHF. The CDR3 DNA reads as TGTGCCAGCAGCCAGACATACAGGGTAAATCAGCCCCAGCATTTT.